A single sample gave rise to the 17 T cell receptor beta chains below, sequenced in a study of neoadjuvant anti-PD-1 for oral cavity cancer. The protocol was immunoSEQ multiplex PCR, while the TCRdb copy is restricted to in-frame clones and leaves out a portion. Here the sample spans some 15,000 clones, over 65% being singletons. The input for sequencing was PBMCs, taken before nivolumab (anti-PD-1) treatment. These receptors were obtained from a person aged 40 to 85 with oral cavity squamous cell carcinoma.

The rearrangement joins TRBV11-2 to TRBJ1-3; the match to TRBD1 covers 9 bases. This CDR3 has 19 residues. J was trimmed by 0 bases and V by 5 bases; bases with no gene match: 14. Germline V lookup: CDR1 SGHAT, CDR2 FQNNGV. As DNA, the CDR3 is TGTGCCAGCAGCCAATTGAGGGACAGGGTATCTAACTCTGGAAACACCATATATTTT. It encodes CASSQLRDRVSNSGNTIYF.

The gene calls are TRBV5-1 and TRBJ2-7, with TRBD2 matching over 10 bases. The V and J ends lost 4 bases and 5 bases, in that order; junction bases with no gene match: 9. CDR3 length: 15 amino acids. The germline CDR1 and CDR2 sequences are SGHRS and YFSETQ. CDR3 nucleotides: TGCGCCAGCAGCCGGAGGACTAGCGGTTCCAACGAGCAGTACTTC. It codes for CASSRRTSGSNEQYF.

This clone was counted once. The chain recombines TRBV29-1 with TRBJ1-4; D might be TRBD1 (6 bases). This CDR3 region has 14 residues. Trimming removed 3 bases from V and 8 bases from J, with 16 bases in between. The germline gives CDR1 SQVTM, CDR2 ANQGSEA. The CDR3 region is CSVDPGGDMEKLFF. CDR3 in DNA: TGCAGCGTTGACCCGGGGGGCGATATGGAAAAACTGTTTTTT. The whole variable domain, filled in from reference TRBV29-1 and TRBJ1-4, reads SAVISQKPSRDICQRGTSLTIQCQVDSQVTMMFWYRQQPGQSLTLIATANQGSEATYESGFVIDKFPISRPNLTFSTLTVSNMSPEDSSIYLCSVDPGGDMEKLFFGSGTQLSVL.

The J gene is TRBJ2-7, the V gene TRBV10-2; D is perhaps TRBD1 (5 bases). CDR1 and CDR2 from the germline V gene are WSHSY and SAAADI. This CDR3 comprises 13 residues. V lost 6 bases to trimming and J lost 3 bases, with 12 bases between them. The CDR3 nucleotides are TGCGCCAGCAGCTCAGGGTCTCACTACGAGCAGTACTTC. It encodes CASSSGSHYEQYF.

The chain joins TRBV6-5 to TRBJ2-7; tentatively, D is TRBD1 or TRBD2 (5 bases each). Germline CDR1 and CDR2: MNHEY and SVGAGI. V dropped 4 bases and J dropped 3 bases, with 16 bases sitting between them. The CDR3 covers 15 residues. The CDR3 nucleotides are TGTGCCAGCAGTTCTGCCGGGGCTCAATACTACGAGCAGTACTTC. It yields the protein CASSSAGAQYYEQYF.

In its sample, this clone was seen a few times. In DNA, the CDR3 is TGTGCCAGCAGTAACCGGGACAATAATCAGCCCCAGCATTTT. Its protein is CASSNRDNNQPQHF. The rearrangement uses TRBV6-5 and TRBJ1-5, with D tentatively TRBD1 (6 bases). Trimming cost V 5 bases and J 4 bases, with 12 bases left between them. Germline CDR1 and CDR2: MNHEY and SVGAGI. The CDR3 spans 14 residues.

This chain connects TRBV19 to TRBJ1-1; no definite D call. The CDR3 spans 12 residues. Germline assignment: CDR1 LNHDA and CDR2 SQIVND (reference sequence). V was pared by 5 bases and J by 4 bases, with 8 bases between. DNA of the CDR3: TGTGCCAGTAGTTGGTCCAGCACTGAAGCTTTCTTT. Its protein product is CASSWSSTEAFF.

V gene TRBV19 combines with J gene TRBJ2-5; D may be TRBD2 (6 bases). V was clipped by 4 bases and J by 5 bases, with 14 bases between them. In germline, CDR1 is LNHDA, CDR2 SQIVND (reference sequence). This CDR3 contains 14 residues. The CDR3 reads CASSNRGLRETQYF. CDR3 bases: TGTGCCAGTAGTAACCGGGGGTTGAGGGAGACCCAGTACTTC.

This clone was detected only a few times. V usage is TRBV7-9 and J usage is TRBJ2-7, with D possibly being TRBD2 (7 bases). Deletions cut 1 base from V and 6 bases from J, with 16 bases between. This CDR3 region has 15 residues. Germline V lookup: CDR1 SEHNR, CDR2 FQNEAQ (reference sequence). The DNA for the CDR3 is TGTGCCAGCAGCTTAGTCGGGGGGCGACCTGGCGAGCAGTACTTC. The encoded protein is CASSLVGGRPGEQYF.

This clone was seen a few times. The CDR3 DNA sequence: TGCAGCGTCCGGACAGGGTTGAGAGAGCAGTTCTTC. Translating it yields CSVRTGLREQFF. J is TRBJ2-1 and V is TRBV29-1; TRBD1 agrees at 8 bases. V lost 6 bases to trimming and J lost 10 bases; unmatched junction nucleotides: 8. The V gene's germline CDR1 is SQVTM and CDR2 ANQGSEA. The CDR3 runs to 12 residues.

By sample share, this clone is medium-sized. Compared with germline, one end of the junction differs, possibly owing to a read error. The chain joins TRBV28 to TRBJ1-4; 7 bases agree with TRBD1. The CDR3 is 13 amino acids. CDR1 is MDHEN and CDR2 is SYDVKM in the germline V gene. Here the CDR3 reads CASSLSGRQGWYF. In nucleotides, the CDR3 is TGTGCCAGCAGTTTATCGGGGCGACAGGGATGGTATTTT.

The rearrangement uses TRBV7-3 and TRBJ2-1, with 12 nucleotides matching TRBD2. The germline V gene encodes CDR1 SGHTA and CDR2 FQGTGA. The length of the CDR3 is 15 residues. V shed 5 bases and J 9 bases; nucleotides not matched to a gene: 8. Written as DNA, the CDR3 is TGTGCCAGCAGCGAGACTAGCGGGAGCGCGGGTGAGCAGTTCTTC. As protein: CASSETSGSAGEQFF.

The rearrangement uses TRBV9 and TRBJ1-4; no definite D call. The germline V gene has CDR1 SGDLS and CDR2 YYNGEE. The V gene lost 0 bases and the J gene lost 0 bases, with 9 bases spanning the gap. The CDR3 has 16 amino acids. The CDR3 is CASSVAPASTNEKLFF. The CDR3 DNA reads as TGTGCCAGCAGCGTAGCTCCAGCCTCAACTAATGAAAAACTGTTTTTT.

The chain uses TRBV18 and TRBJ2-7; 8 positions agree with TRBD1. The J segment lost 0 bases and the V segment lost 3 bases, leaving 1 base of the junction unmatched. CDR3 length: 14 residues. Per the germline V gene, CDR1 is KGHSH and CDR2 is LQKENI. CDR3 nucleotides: TGTGCCAGCTCACCCCAGGGGGCCTCCTACGAGCAGTACTTC. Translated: CASSPQGASYEQYF.

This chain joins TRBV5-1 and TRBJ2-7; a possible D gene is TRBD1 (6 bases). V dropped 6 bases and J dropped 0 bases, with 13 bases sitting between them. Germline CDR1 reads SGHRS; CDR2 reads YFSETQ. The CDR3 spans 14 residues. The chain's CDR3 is CASKRQVSSYEQYF. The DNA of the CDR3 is TGCGCCAGCAAACGACAGGTGAGCTCCTACGAGCAGTACTTC.

The CDR3 loop is CAWTARRGAYGYTF. The CDR3 DNA sequence: TGTGCCTGGACCGCTCGGAGGGGCGCTTATGGCTACACCTTC. V gene TRBV30 combines with J gene TRBJ1-2, with a weak D call TRBD1 (5 bases). The CDR3 runs 14 residues. Germline lookup yields CDR1 GTSNPN and CDR2 SVGIG (reference sequence). Trimming left V 4 bases short and J 5 bases short, with 17 bases between.

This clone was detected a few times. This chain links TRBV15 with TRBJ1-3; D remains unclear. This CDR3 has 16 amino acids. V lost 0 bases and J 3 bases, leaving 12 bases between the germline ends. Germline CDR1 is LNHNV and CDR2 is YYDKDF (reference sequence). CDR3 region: CATSREGAAVGNTIYF. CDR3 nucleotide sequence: TGTGCCACCAGCAGAGAGGGTGCGGCGGTTGGAAACACCATATATTTT.